The 27 T cell receptor beta chains in this list originate from one sample, sequenced in a study of cytomegalovirus exposure and HLA in healthy donors. Produced via immunoSEQ multiplex PCR; TCRdb's table is partial and in-frame only. The sample lists 250,000 or so clones; nearly 90% were seen once. What was sequenced was PBMCs. These receptors came from a woman aged 18-30 years in good health and CMV-seronegative.

The chain carries TRBV30 and TRBJ2-3, with 8 bases lining up with TRBD1. The germline CDR1 and CDR2 sequences are GTSNPN and SVGIG (reference sequence). V trimming: 2 bases; J trimming: 5 bases; junction bases outside the gene matches: 3. This CDR3 comprises 13 residues. CDR3 sequence: CAWSLDRGDTQYF. The CDR3 DNA reads as TGTGCCTGGAGTCTAGACAGGGGAGATACGCAGTATTTT. Together with reference TRBV30 and TRBJ2-3, the CDR3 gives the full variable domain: SQTIHQWPATLVQPVGSPLSLECTVEGTSNPNLYWYRQAAGRGLQLLFYSVGIGQISSEVPQNLSASRPQDRQFILSSKKLLLSDSGFYLCAWSLDRGDTQYFGPGTRLTVL.

In its sample, this clone was seen once. V gene TRBV28 combines with J gene TRBJ2-5, with 8 bases matching TRBD2. Trimming removed 8 bases from V and 1 base from J; junction bases left unmatched: 3. The germline V gene encodes CDR1 MDHEN and CDR2 SYDVKM. This CDR3 comprises 13 residues. CDR3 sequence (DNA): TGTGCCAGCGTCGGGGGGGGCCAAGAGACCCAGTACTTC. This translates into CASVGGGQETQYF.

Concerning this clone: The junction shows a germline mismatch at one end, possibly a read error. The chain uses TRBV15 and TRBJ2-5; 13 bases are a match to TRBD2. Per germline, CDR1 LNHNV and CDR2 YYDKDF (reference sequence). The CDR3 loop spans 15 amino acids. The CDR3, as DNA: TGTGCCACCAGCAGAGACTCGGGACTAGCGGGGTCCCATTACTTC. Translating it yields CATSRDSGLAGSHYF.

The gene calls are TRBV14 and TRBJ2-3, with 13 bases fitting TRBD2. V lost 6 bases and J lost 0; bases outside the gene matches: 9. This CDR3 contains 18 residues. CDR1 and CDR2 (germline): SGHDN, FVKESK. CDR3 DNA: TGTGCCAGCAGTCCCACTAGCGGGGGGGTCCTAAGCACAGATACGCAGTATTTT. This codes for CASSPTSGGVLSTDTQYF.

For this clone: Other DNA variants within this sample encode the same CDR3. J is TRBJ2-5 and V is TRBV20-1, with D uncertain. Germline loops: CDR1 DFQATT, CDR2 SNEGSKA (reference sequence). This CDR3 contains 11 residues. Trimming left V 2 bases short and J 4 bases short, with 5 bases between. The CDR3 is CSARPGETQYF. The CDR3 coding sequence is TGCAGTGCTAGACCAGGAGAGACCCAGTACTTC.

This clone was seen a handful of times. Other DNA sequences of this sample code for an identical CDR3. This chain connects TRBV5-6 to TRBJ1-2; D may be TRBD1 (5 bases). Trimming pared 0 bases from V and 8 bases from J, leaving 11 bases between. CDR3 length: 13 amino acids. Germline CDR1 and CDR2: SGHDT and YYEEEE. CDR3 sequence: CASSLAAGYGYTF. In DNA, the CDR3 is TGTGCCAGCAGCTTGGCGGCAGGGTACGGCTACACCTTC.

The chain links TRBV5-1 to TRBJ1-1; no firm D call. Germline-derived CDR1 and CDR2 are SGHRS and YFSETQ. V lost 5 bases to trimming and J lost 1 base, with 12 bases between them. The CDR3 has 14 amino acids. CDR3 nucleotides: TGCGCCAGCAGTGCCGTGAGGGAGAACACTGAAGCTTTCTTT. This translates into CASSAVRENTEAFF.

V and J are TRBV9 and TRBJ1-3; unclear D gene. Per germline, CDR1 SGDLS and CDR2 YYNGEE. CDR3 length: 15 residues. Trimming took off 3 bases at V and 4 bases at J, with 14 bases between the two ends. The CDR3 is CASSETPTLGNTIYF. The DNA of the CDR3 is TGTGCCAGCAGCGAGACTCCTACCCTAGGAAACACCATATATTTT.

The chain joins TRBV4-3 to TRBJ1-5, with TRBD1 matching 7 bases. Germline V gives CDR1 LGHNA, CDR2 YSLEER. The CDR3 is 16 amino acids. Germline trimming cut 0 bases from V and 2 bases from J; bases unmatched to any gene: 4. The CDR3 loop is CASSQEYRGGNQPQHF. The CDR3 nucleotides are TGCGCCAGCAGCCAAGAGTACAGGGGCGGCAATCAGCCCCAGCATTTT.

This chain uses TRBV4-3 with TRBJ2-5, with D maybe TRBD2 (6 bases). From germline, CDR1 is LGHNA and CDR2 YSLEER. The CDR3 covers 15 residues. V lost 0 bases and J lost 5, with 13 bases in between. The CDR3 region is CASSQDWGGAETQYF. The CDR3 DNA follows: TGCGCCAGCAGCCAAGATTGGGGCGGGGCGGAGACCCAGTACTTC.

The V and J genes are TRBV27 and TRBJ2-2; TRBD1 matches at 7 bases. In germline, CDR1 is MNHEY, CDR2 SMNVEV (reference sequence). This CDR3 region has 15 residues. J gave up 10 bases and V 5 bases, and 13 bases lay outside the gene matches. The DNA for the CDR3 is TGTGCCAGCAGTCCCGACAGGGCGGATTCCGTGGAGCTGTTTTTT. This gives the protein CASSPDRADSVELFF.

The V and J genes are TRBV5-4 and TRBJ2-6; D remains unclear. Trimming removed 4 bases from V and 0 bases from J, with 11 bases in between. CDR1 and CDR2 (germline): SGHNT, YYREEE (reference sequence). The CDR3 sequence is 16 residues long. CDR3 loop: CASSPSGSSGANVLTF. In DNA, the CDR3 is TGTGCCAGCAGCCCTTCTGGTAGCTCTGGGGCCAACGTCCTGACTTTC.

The rearrangement uses TRBV6-1 and TRBJ1-1; D may be TRBD1 (6 bases). CDR1 is MNHNS and CDR2 is SASEGT in the germline V gene. The CDR3 is made up of 14 amino acids. The ends were cut back, 4 bases at V and 1 base at J, with 10 bases in the middle. The CDR3 DNA reads as TGTGCCAGCAGTGTTATACAGGGGAACACTGAAGCTTTCTTT. Its translation is CASSVIQGNTEAFF.

The gene calls are TRBV19 and TRBJ2-5; perhaps TRBD2 as D (7 bases). Germline assignment: CDR1 LNHDA and CDR2 SQIVND (reference sequence). V was cut by 3 bases and J by 2 bases, with 13 bases left in between. CDR3 size: 15 residues. The CDR3 DNA reads as TGTGCCAGTAGTATTCTGGGGGGGCGTCAAGAGACCCAGTACTTC. Translated: CASSILGGRQETQYF.

The rearrangement links TRBV2 to TRBJ1-3; 8 nucleotides line up with TRBD1. The V segment lost 5 bases and the J segment 0 bases; nucleotides outside the gene matches: 6. Per germline, CDR1 SNHLY and CDR2 FYNNEI. The length of the CDR3 is 16 residues. The CDR3: CASSTQGASSGNTIYF. The CDR3 nucleotides are TGTGCCAGCAGTACCCAGGGGGCTAGCTCTGGAAACACCATATATTTT.

This chain links TRBV7-6 with TRBJ2-1; 7 bases line up with TRBD1. The CDR3 consists of 14 residues. With V trimmed by 5 bases and J by 7 bases, 8 bases remained unmatched. Germline V lookup: CDR1 SGHVS, CDR2 FNYEAQ. CDR3 protein: CASSLGTVGNEQFF. The CDR3 nucleotides are TGTGCCAGCAGCCTCGGGACAGTTGGGAATGAGCAGTTCTTC.

The chain couples TRBV11-2 to TRBJ2-7, with unresolved D. V was shortened by 1 base and J by 3 bases, with 16 bases between the two germline ends. This CDR3 contains 16 residues. Germline V gene lookup returns CDR1 SGHAT and CDR2 FQNNGV. Written as DNA, the CDR3 is TGTGCCAGCAGCTTAGGTTCCATATTGGGCAGCTACGAGCAGTACTTC. Encoded protein: CASSLGSILGSYEQYF.

The table lists this clone with a count of one. As DNA, the CDR3 is TGCGCCAGCAGCCAAATATCCCGGGACATCAATCAGCCCCAGCATTTT. Protein product: CASSQISRDINQPQHF. This chain joins TRBV4-1 and TRBJ1-5, with a possible D match to TRBD1 (6 bases). Germline V gene lookup returns CDR1 MGHRA and CDR2 YSYEKL. The CDR3 is made up of 16 amino acids. V lost 2 bases and J lost 3, with 14 bases in between.

CDR3 protein: CASSLGTGDSPLHF. In DNA form, the CDR3 reads TGTGCCAGTAGCTTGGGGACAGGGGACTCACCCCTCCACTTT. The chain employs TRBV19 and TRBJ1-6; 10 nucleotides align to TRBD1. The CDR3 has 14 amino acids. The germline CDR1 and CDR2 sequences are LNHDA and SQIVND (reference sequence). The ends lost 6 bases at V and 10 bases at J; junction bases unmatched: 6.

The gene calls are TRBV6-1 and TRBJ2-6; a possible D gene is TRBD1 (6 bases). The V gene lost 6 bases and the J gene lost 4 bases, with 10 bases spanning the gap. Germline V CDR1 and CDR2: MNHNS, SASEGT. This CDR3 has 14 amino acids. The CDR3 coding sequence is TGTGCCAGCAGAGGGGGATCCGGGGCCAACGTCCTGACTTTC. The encoded protein is CASRGGSGANVLTF.

The chain employs TRBV7-9 and TRBJ1-1; possibly TRBD1 for D (5 bases). Germline CDR1 and CDR2: SEHNR and FQNEAQ (reference sequence). CDR3 length: 13 amino acids. V lost 4 bases and J 2 bases, leaving 8 bases between the germline ends. The CDR3 protein is CASSSQENTEAFF. The CDR3, as DNA: TGTGCCAGCAGCTCACAGGAAAACACTGAAGCTTTCTTT.

CDR3 nucleotides: TGTGCCAGCAGCTTAGCGCTCTCCAGGGTTGATCAGCCCCAGCATTTT. It specifies CASSLALSRVDQPQHF. The chain links TRBV7-8 to TRBJ1-5, with D possibly TRBD1 on 5 matching bases. The V and J ends lost 0 bases and 5 bases respectively, with 14 bases between them. Per the germline V gene, CDR1 is SGHVS and CDR2 is FQNEAQ. This CDR3 contains 16 residues. Full variable domain (remainder filled in from reference TRBV7-8 and TRBJ1-5): GAGVSQSPRYKVAKRGQDVALRCDPISGHVSLFWYQQALGQGPEFLTYFQNEAQLDKSGLPSDRFFAERPEGSVSTLKIQRTQQEDSAVYLCASSLALSRVDQPQHFGDGTRLSIL.

The rearrangement joins TRBV7-8 to TRBJ2-7, with D possibly TRBD1 on 6 matching bases. Deletions cut 4 bases from V and 7 bases from J, with 29 bases between. CDR3 length equals 18 residues. The germline V gene encodes CDR1 SGHVS and CDR2 FQNEAQ. The CDR3 region has the DNA TGTGCCAGCAGCTCCTCCCGGGTGGGTTGGGGGCGTTCTGGTGAGCAGTACTTC. Translated, it gives CASSSSRVGWGRSGEQYF.

The rearrangement uses TRBV6-1 and TRBJ2-7, with D perhaps matching TRBD1 (6 bases). The germline V gene encodes CDR1 MNHNS and CDR2 SASEGT. V shed 10 bases and J shed 3 bases, with 19 bases lying between them. This CDR3 region has 14 residues. The CDR3: CATKFITGNYEQYV. The DNA for the CDR3 is TGTGCCACCAAGTTTATCACAGGGAACTACGAGCAGTACGTC.

This clone was counted a few times. The chain combines TRBV7-3 with TRBJ2-2; 10 positions agree with TRBD2. Losses at the gene ends were 1 base for V and 0 bases for J; bases not matched to a gene: 8. Germline-derived CDR1 and CDR2 are SGHTA and FQGTGA. The CDR3 length is 19 residues. CDR3 sequence (DNA): TGTGCCAGCAGCTTAATGAGGGTAGCGGGGGGTCCGAACACCGGGGAGCTGTTTTTT. It specifies CASSLMRVAGGPNTGELFF.

The V call is TRBV27, the J call TRBJ1-1; D call uncertain. There are 15 residues in the CDR3. Germline V gene sequence: CDR1 MNHEY, CDR2 SMNVEV (reference sequence). V was clipped by 3 bases and J by 1 base, with 12 bases between them. The CDR3 reads CASSLGPGKNTEAFF. CDR3 in DNA: TGTGCCAGCAGTTTGGGCCCAGGAAAGAACACTGAAGCTTTCTTT.

The gene calls are TRBV19 and TRBJ2-4; D might be TRBD1 (6 bases). Germline CDR1 is LNHDA and CDR2 is SQIVND (reference sequence). V gave up 2 bases and J gave up 2 bases, with 7 bases separating them. The CDR3 extends over 14 amino acids. CDR3 sequence: CASSIQGPKNIQYF. The CDR3 bases are TGTGCCAGTAGTATACAGGGGCCCAAAAACATTCAGTACTTC.